Following are 27 T cell receptor beta chains from one sample sequenced in a study of CD8 T cells in Susac syndrome. With random hexamers, roughly 0.45 to 1 ug RNA was reverse transcribed. Each CDR3 protein is one row after TCRdb ran MiXCR on the immunoSEQ multiplex PCR reads. The table includes under 95,000 distinct CDR3 sequences, 95% detected once. Sample: CD8+ T cells from PBMCs. These receptors were obtained from a human donor with Susac syndrome.

The genes are TRBV12-3 or TRBV12-4 and TRBJ1-1; D not certain. V was cut by 3 bases and J by 6 bases, with 11 bases left in between. CDR3 length equals 13 residues. The CDR3 sequence is CASSFPRSPEAFF. The CDR3 nucleotides are TGTGCCAGCAGTTTCCCCAGGTCGCCTGAAGCTTTCTTT.

The gene calls are TRBV12-3 or TRBV12-4 and TRBJ2-2, with D unclear. The CDR3 length is 16 residues. V lost 3 bases to trimming and J lost 0 bases, with 11 bases between them. This chain's CDR3 is CASSFLPLPNTGELFF. The CDR3 nucleotides are TGTGCCAGCAGTTTTCTACCTCTACCGAACACCGGGGAGCTGTTTTTT.

Notes on this clonotype: The junction differs from germline at one of its ends, possibly a read error. J is TRBJ1-4 and V is TRBV25-1; D is ambiguous. There are 12 residues in the CDR3. The germline V gene has CDR1 MGHDK and CDR2 SYGVNS. CDR3 nucleotides: TGTGCCAGCAGGTGGGCTAACGAAAAACTGTTTTTT. It yields the protein CASRWANEKLFF.

This rearrangement joins TRBV7-9 to TRBJ2-7; TRBD1 matches 8 bases. From germline, CDR1 is SEHNR and CDR2 FQNEAQ (reference sequence). V lost 8 bases to trimming and J lost 2 bases; unmatched junction nucleotides: 8. The CDR3 length is 14 residues. This chain's CDR3 is CASVRDRPTYEQYF. CDR3 DNA sequence: TGTGCCAGCGTCCGGGACAGGCCCACCTACGAGCAGTACTTC.

The sample holds one count of this clonotype. V gene TRBV28 combines with J gene TRBJ2-1, with D possibly being TRBD2 (5 bases). This CDR3 is 14 amino acids long. Germline V CDR1 and CDR2: MDHEN, SYDVKM. V lost 7 bases to trimming and J lost 13 bases, with 23 bases between them. As DNA, the CDR3 is TGTGCCAGCACTTCTCCCAGTAACCCGGGAAATCAGTTCTTC. Its translation is CASTSPSNPGNQFF.

This rearrangement joins TRBV29-1 to TRBJ1-1; perhaps TRBD1 as D (6 bases). Looked up from germline, CDR1 is SQVTM and CDR2 is ANQGSEA. Between the trimmed V and J ends, which lost 7 bases and 0 bases, there was a span of 15 bases. There are 14 residues in the CDR3. CDR3 loop: CSGRTGGLNTEAFF. In DNA form, the CDR3 reads TGCAGCGGCCGGACTGGGGGGCTGAACACTGAAGCTTTCTTT.

This clonotype was seen a single time. The chain couples TRBV20-1 to TRBJ2-1; TRBD2 might be the D (6 bases). The CDR3 runs 16 residues. The ends were cut back, 0 bases at V and 9 bases at J, with 21 bases in the middle. CDR1 is DFQATT, CDR2 SNEGSKA, per germline (reference sequence). The CDR3 protein is CSARDPGLRIGSEQFF. CDR3 bases: TGCAGTGCTAGAGACCCGGGACTCAGGATAGGCAGTGAGCAGTTCTTC.

The genes are TRBV3-1 and TRBJ2-5; no firm D call. V was trimmed by 4 bases and J by 2 bases, leaving 17 bases between them. This CDR3 contains 16 residues. Germline V gene sequence: CDR1 LGHDT, CDR2 YNNKEL (reference sequence). The CDR3 region is CASSPRTGYEQETQYF. The CDR3 DNA follows: TGTGCCAGCAGCCCCCGGACGGGTTATGAACAAGAGACCCAGTACTTC.

The CDR3 DNA follows: TGCGCCAGCAGCCAGGACCAGCGGGGCCACGAGCAGTACTTC. As protein: CASSQDQRGHEQYF. The chain is built from TRBV4-1 and TRBJ2-7, with 7 bases identical to TRBD2. V trimming: 3 bases; J trimming: 5 bases; junction bases outside the gene matches: 7. From germline, CDR1 is MGHRA and CDR2 YSYEKL. The length of the CDR3 is 14 residues.

DNA for the CDR3: TGCAGCGTGAGTACCGGGACTAGCGGGCATGAGCAGTTCTTC. It specifies CSVSTGTSGHEQFF. This sequence joins TRBV29-1 and TRBJ2-1; TRBD2 aligns across 12 bases. Germline V CDR1 and CDR2: SQVTM, ANQGSEA. The V and J ends lost 6 bases and 8 bases, in that order; junction bases with no gene match: 8. The CDR3 is 14 amino acids.

This chain joins TRBV9 and TRBJ1-2; D ambiguous. The CDR3 has 15 amino acids. V was pared by 0 bases and J by 5 bases, with 14 bases between. Germline assignment: CDR1 SGDLS and CDR2 YYNGEE. CDR3 in DNA: TGTGCCAGCAGCGTAGAACTTTCTACGGCTTATGGCTACACCTTC. Its protein is CASSVELSTAYGYTF.

The chain combines TRBV11-1 with TRBJ2-1; D not resolved. The CDR3 totals 16 residues. Looked up from germline, CDR1 is SGHAT and CDR2 is FQDESV (reference sequence). Trimming stripped 2 bases from V and 8 bases from J, with 19 bases between. The CDR3 reads CASSLPDLSKHDEQFF. The CDR3 bases are TGTGCCAGCAGCTTACCTGACTTGTCAAAACACGATGAGCAGTTCTTC.

The chain couples TRBV6-1 to TRBJ1-2; 8 nucleotides agree with TRBD1. The CDR3 is made up of 16 amino acids. The V gene end was trimmed by 5 bases and the J gene end by 3 bases; junction bases not matched to a gene: 11. Germline V gene sequence: CDR1 MNHNS, CDR2 SASEGT. CDR3 in amino acids: CASSPRTGIVHYGYTF. In DNA form, the CDR3 reads TGTGCCAGCAGTCCCCGGACAGGGATCGTCCACTATGGCTACACCTTC.

The chain is built from TRBV7-9 and TRBJ2-1, with 8 bases that match TRBD2. The J segment lost 2 bases and the V segment lost 5 bases, leaving 11 bases of the junction unmatched. Germline CDR1 is SEHNR and CDR2 is FQNEAQ (reference sequence). This CDR3 is built from 17 residues. The CDR3 sequence is CASSPTGTSQPYNEQFF. The CDR3 bases are TGTGCCAGCAGCCCGACCGGGACTAGTCAACCCTACAATGAGCAGTTCTTC.

The rearrangement uses TRBV15 and TRBJ2-1; D uncertain. Germline CDR1 reads LNHNV; CDR2 reads YYDKDF (reference sequence). V was cut by 0 bases and J by 8 bases, with 11 bases left in between. The CDR3 is made up of 14 amino acids. This chain's CDR3 is CATSRESRNDEQFF. The CDR3 bases are TGTGCCACCAGCAGAGAATCACGTAATGATGAGCAGTTCTTC.

J is TRBJ2-7 and V is TRBV13, with D possibly matching TRBD1 (5 bases). Trimming removed 0 bases at V and 3 bases at J, with 9 bases between. Germline values: CDR1 PRHDT, CDR2 FYEKMQ (reference sequence). CDR3 length equals 14 residues. The CDR3, as DNA: TGTGCCAGCAGCTTAGGCCTCACAGGCTACGAGCAGTACTTC. It specifies CASSLGLTGYEQYF.

This clonotype appeared once. The chain links TRBV7-9 to TRBJ1-4; D ambiguous. Germline loops: CDR1 SEHNR, CDR2 FQNEAQ (reference sequence). The CDR3 runs to 15 residues. Trimming stripped 3 bases from V and 0 bases from J, with 8 bases between. CDR3 sequence reads: CASSFPSTTNEKLFF. In DNA, the CDR3 is TGTGCCAGCAGCTTTCCGTCTACAACTAATGAAAAACTGTTTTTT.

The chain carries TRBV6-6 and TRBJ1-2; maybe TRBD1 (5 bases). Germline V gives CDR1 MNHNY, CDR2 SVGAGI (reference sequence). V lost 2 bases, J lost 6 bases, and 13 bases lay in between. This CDR3 region has 14 residues. DNA of the CDR3: TGTGCCAGCAGTTACGGACTACAGGACGATGGCTACACCTTC. It encodes CASSYGLQDDGYTF.

The genes are TRBV2 and TRBJ1-2; D is unresolved. The CDR3 totals 13 residues. CDR1 is SNHLY, CDR2 FYNNEI, per germline. The germline V and J ends were trimmed by 8 bases and 1 base, with 11 bases remaining between them. CDR3 region: CASPCRDNYGYTF. Written as DNA, the CDR3 is TGTGCCAGCCCTTGTCGGGATAACTATGGCTACACCTTC.

This clonotype was observed a single time. Mismatch with germline at one junction end may stem from a read error. The chain employs TRBV6-1 and TRBJ2-5; 7 bases align to TRBD2. In germline, CDR1 is MNHNS, CDR2 SASEGT. The CDR3 is made up of 13 amino acids. CDR3 sequence (DNA): TGTGCCAGCAGTGAATTAACGCCTGGCGCGGGGGACTTC. It yields the protein CASSELTPGAGDF.

The V and J genes are TRBV20-1 and TRBJ1-3; 7 bases match TRBD1. The germline gives CDR1 DFQATT, CDR2 SNEGSKA (reference sequence). The CDR3 consists of 13 residues. V lost 0 bases to trimming and J lost 8 bases; unmatched junction nucleotides: 4. The CDR3 protein is CSARETGEDTIYF. The CDR3 coding sequence is TGCAGTGCTAGAGAAACAGGGGAGGACACCATATATTTT.

The rearrangement joins TRBV20-1 to TRBJ2-3, with 9 bases fitting TRBD2. The CDR3 is 16 amino acids. V lost 0 bases, J lost 4 bases, and 8 bases stayed unmatched. Germline CDR1 DFQATT, CDR2 SNEGSKA (reference sequence). The CDR3 loop reads CSARDPIAGVPDTQYF. The CDR3 DNA sequence: TGCAGTGCTAGAGATCCAATAGCGGGAGTCCCAGATACGCAGTATTTT.

V usage is TRBV4-1 and J usage is TRBJ1-3; D is unclear. Deletions cut 1 base from V and 2 bases from J, with 12 bases between. The CDR3 is made up of 16 amino acids. From germline, CDR1 is MGHRA and CDR2 YSYEKL. This CDR3 reads CASSQVGAEAGNTIYF. The CDR3 region has the DNA TGCGCCAGCAGCCAAGTAGGTGCAGAGGCTGGAAACACCATATATTTT.

The chain couples TRBV13 to TRBJ2-1; D possibly matches TRBD1 or TRBD2 (5 bases each). Germline V gives CDR1 PRHDT, CDR2 FYEKMQ (reference sequence). The germline V and J ends were trimmed by 5 bases and 4 bases, with 18 bases remaining between them. This CDR3 has 16 residues. The CDR3 region has the DNA TGTGCCAGCAGCGAAATGTCCGGGGACCCTTACAATGAGCAGTTCTTC. It encodes CASSEMSGDPYNEQFF.

DNA of the CDR3: TGTGCCAGCAGTGAGGGATCTAGCAATCAGCCCCAGCATTTT. Its protein product is CASSEGSSNQPQHF. V gene TRBV2 combines with J gene TRBJ1-5; the D is unclear. Deletions cut 3 bases from V and 0 bases from J, with 6 bases between. Germline values: CDR1 SNHLY, CDR2 FYNNEI. CDR3 length: 14 amino acids.

The CDR3 sequence is CASSKNRAANEQYF. CDR3 nucleotides: TGTGCCAGCAGCAAAAACAGGGCCGCCAACGAGCAGTACTTC. This chain links TRBV21-1 with TRBJ2-7; TRBD1, the table's D call, lacks a check against the DNA. TRBV21-1 is designated a pseudogene. This CDR3 region has 14 residues.

V usage is TRBV6-2 or TRBV6-3 and J usage is TRBJ2-7; 14 bases align to TRBD2. This CDR3 spans 16 amino acids. Germline trimming cut 8 bases from V and 0 bases from J; bases unmatched to any gene: 6. Germline lookup yields CDR1 MNHEY and CDR2 SVGEGT. The CDR3 DNA reads as TGTGCCAGCGGGGGACTAGCGGGAGTCCACTCCTACGAGCAGTACTTC. Translated, it gives CASGGLAGVHSYEQYF.